The sequence of this T cell receptor beta chain was determined in a study of CD8 T cells in ankylosing spondylitis. Using its own MiXCR run on the 5' RACE reads, TCRdb lists one record per CDR3 protein. The table has approximately 300,000 distinct CDR3 sequences, roughly 8% seen once; the top ten hold just over 14%. General observations from the study: Past studies reported some motif variants in reactive arthritis synovial fluid and blood. What seemed typical of ankylosing spondylitis blood was a TCR beta motif built from about eight highly homologous variants.

The CDR3 has 18 residues. Germline loops: CDR1 SGHAT, CDR2 FQDESV (reference sequence). V shed 7 bases and J 4 bases; nucleotides not matched to a gene: 14. This clonotype was detected a few times. The antigen is undetermined. This clonotype was sampled from a male donor with ankylosing spondylitis. This sequence joins TRBV11-1 and TRBJ2-6; the match to TRBD2 covers 9 bases. Sequencing used blood, either unsorted or a sorted T cell fraction (not recorded which). The DNA for the CDR3 is TGTGCCAGCATCCATGGTATTAGCGGGAGTTCAGGGGCCAACGTCCTGACTTTC. Translation gives CASIHGISGSSGANVLTF.